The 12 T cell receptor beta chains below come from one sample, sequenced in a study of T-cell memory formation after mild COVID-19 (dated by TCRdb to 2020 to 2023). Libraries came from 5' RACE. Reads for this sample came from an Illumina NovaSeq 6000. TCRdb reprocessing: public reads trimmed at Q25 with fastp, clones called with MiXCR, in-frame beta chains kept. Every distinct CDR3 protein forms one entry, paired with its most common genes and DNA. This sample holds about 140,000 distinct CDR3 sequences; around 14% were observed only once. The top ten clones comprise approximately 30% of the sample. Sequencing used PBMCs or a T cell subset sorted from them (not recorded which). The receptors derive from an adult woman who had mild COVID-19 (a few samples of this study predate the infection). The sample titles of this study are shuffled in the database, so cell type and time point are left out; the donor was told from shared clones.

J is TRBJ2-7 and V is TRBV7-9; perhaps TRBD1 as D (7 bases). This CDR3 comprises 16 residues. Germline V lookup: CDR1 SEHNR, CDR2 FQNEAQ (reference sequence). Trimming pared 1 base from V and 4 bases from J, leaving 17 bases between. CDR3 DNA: TGTGCCAGCAGCTTAGATTCCGCACAGGGGACTTACGAGCAGTACTTC. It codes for CASSLDSAQGTYEQYF.

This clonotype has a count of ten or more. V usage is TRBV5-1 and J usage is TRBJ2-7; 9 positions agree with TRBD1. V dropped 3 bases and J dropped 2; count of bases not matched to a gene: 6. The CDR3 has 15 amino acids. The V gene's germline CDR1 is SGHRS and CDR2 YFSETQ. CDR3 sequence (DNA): TGCGCCAGCAGCTCGCCGGGACAGGGAACCTACGAGCAGTACTTC. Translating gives CASSSPGQGTYEQYF.

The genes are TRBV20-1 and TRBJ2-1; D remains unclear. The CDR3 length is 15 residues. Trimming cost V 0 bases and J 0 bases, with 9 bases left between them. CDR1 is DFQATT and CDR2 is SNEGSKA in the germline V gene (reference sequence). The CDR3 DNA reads TGCAGTGCTAGAGAACCTACAAGCTCCTACAATGAGCAGTTCTTC. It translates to CSAREPTSSYNEQFF.

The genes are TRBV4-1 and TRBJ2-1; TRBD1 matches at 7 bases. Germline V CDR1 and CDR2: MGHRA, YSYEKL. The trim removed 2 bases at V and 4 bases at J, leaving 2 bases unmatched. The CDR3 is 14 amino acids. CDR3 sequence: CASSQQGEYNEQFF. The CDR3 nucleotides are TGCGCCAGCAGCCAACAGGGGGAATACAATGAGCAGTTCTTC.

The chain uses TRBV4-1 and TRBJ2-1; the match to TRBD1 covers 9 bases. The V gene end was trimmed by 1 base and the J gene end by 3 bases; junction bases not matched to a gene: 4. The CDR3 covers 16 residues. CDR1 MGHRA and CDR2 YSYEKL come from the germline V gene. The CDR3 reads CASSQATGGVYNEQFF. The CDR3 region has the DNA TGCGCCAGCAGCCAAGCGACAGGGGGAGTCTACAATGAGCAGTTCTTC.

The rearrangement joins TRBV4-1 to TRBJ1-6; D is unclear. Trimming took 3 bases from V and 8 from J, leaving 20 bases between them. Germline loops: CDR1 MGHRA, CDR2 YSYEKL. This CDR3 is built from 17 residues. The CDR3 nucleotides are TGCGCCAGCAGCCAGATCGTAGGCTTCACTACGCATTCACCCCTCCACTTT. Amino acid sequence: CASSQIVGFTTHSPLHF.

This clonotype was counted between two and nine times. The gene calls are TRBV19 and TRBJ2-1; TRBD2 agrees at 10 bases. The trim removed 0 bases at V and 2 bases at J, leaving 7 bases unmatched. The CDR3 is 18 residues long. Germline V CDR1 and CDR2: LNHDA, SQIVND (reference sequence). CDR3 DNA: TGTGCCAGTAGTATAGATTGGGGGCTAGCGGGAGCCTACAATGAGCAGTTCTTC. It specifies CASSIDWGLAGAYNEQFF.

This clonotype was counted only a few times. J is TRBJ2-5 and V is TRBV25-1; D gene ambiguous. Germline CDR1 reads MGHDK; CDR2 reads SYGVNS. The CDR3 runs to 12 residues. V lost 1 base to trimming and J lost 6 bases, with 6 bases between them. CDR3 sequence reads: CASSELGKTQYF. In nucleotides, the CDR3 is TGTGCCAGCAGTGAATTGGGGAAGACCCAGTACTTC.

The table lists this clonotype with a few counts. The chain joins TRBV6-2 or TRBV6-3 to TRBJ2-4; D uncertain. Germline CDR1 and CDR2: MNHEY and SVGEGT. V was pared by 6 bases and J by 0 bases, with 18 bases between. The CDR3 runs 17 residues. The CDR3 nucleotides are TGTGCCAGCAGCACCTATTCCGGCCTGGAAGCCAAAAACATTCAGTACTTC. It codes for CASSTYSGLEAKNIQYF.

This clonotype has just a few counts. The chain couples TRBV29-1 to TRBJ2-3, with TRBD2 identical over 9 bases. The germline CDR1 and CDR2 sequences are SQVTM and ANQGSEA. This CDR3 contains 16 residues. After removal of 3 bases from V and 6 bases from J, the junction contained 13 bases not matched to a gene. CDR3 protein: CSVDPAGGPASDTQYF. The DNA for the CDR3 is TGCAGCGTTGACCCAGCGGGGGGCCCCGCTAGCGATACGCAGTATTTT.

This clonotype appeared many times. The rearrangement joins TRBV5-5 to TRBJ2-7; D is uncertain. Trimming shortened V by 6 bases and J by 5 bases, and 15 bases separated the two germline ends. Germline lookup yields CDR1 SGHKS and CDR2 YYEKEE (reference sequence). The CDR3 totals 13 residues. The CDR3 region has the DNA TGTGCCAGCACCACCCTCCAGCCCGACGAGCAGTACTTC. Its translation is CASTTLQPDEQYF.

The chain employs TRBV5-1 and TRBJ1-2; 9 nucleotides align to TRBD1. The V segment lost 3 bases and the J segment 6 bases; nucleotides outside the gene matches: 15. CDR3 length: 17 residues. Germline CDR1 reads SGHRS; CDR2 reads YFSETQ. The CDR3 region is CASSSGTGREGLDGYTF. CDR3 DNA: TGCGCCAGCAGCTCAGGGACAGGGAGGGAAGGATTGGATGGCTACACCTTC.